Sequencing of this T cell receptor beta chain was carried out in a study of T cell changes during pregnancy in multiple sclerosis (dated by TCRdb to between 2017 and 2020). Regarding the complete study: The study examined how the T cell repertoire changed over the course of pregnancy in women with multiple sclerosis.

The germline V end is reduced by 0 bases and the J end by 0 bases; junction bases left unmatched: 2. The CDR3 holds 15 amino acids from the cysteine to the phenylalanine. Only CDR3 DNA remains: 45 bases, in frame from the first base. CDR1 and CDR2 are drawn from the germline V gene (reference sequence): SEHNR, FQNEAQ. The library was made by the immunoSEQ multiplex PCR assay. In TCRdb, the immuneACCESS table is reduced to in-frame sequences with V and J assigned. These tables do not hold every clone; where another copy was compared, an unresolved V gene accounts for under half, and the others remain unexplained. This sample gives some 97,000 clones in total; approximately 94% of them show up just once. About 0.9% of the sample goes to the ten largest clones. As regards this clone: Its target antigen remains unknown. No base quality information exists; no much larger clone differs at one position.

This specimen was peripheral blood, taken before pregnancy. The rearrangement joined TRBV7-9 to TRBJ2-7, and TRBD2 aligns with 7 junction nucleotides. This clonotype originated in a female donor with multiple sclerosis, enrolled in a pregnancy study. The CDR3 loop reads CASSLAGGSSYEQYF. The sequenced DNA: TGTGCCAGCAGCTTAGCGGGAGGGAGCTCCTACGAGCAGTACTTC.